This TCR beta chain was sequenced in a study of Ad26.COV2.S vaccination and SARS-CoV-2 variants. The study's findings and limits: Recipients of either vaccine or placebo displayed similar breadth of non-spike TCRs. TCR breadth and depth analyses may have underestimated total T cell responses.

This CDR3 spans 15 amino acids. The germline V gene encodes CDR1 LGHDT and CDR2 YNNKEL (reference sequence). V lost 0 bases and J 7 bases, leaving 13 bases between the germline ends. Turning to this clone: Its antigen is as yet unknown.

Measured with immunoSEQ multiplex PCR; TCRdb has only the in-frame clones, and not every one. The data contain about 350,000 clones, roughly nine tenths of them singletons. The input for sequencing was peripheral blood, taken after recovery from COVID-19. This TCR was sampled from a human donor who had recovered from COVID-19. The V gene is TRBV3-1 (or the pseudogene TRBV3-2), the J gene TRBJ1-5; a possible D gene is TRBD1 (6 bases). CDR3 bases: TGTGCCAGCAGCCAAGATTGGGGGGCGGGCCAGCCCCAGCATTTT. Its translation is CASSQDWGAGQPQHF.